This note documents a single TCR beta chain sequence. Antigen unknown. Clones were sequenced by immunoSEQ multiplex PCR, and TCRdb holds only the in-frame ones, with some missing. The data contain about 120,000 clones, just under 95% of them singletons. V dropped 2 bases and J dropped 1 base, with 4 bases sitting between them. The CDR3 loop spans 12 amino acids. Germline V gene sequence: CDR1 SQVTM, CDR2 ANQGSEA. This sample was taken from a study of graft-versus-host responses after intestinal transplantation. Study-level information: Recipients were given multivisceral, liver-intestinal, or isolated intestinal transplants.

This rearrangement joins TRBV29-1 to TRBJ2-3; D is uncertain. The material was unstimulated CD4+ T cells sorted from spleen or lymph node cells, obtained before intestinal transplant. The sequence derives from a human donor who received an intestinal transplant. Here the CDR3 DNA reads TGCAGCGTTGAACAGGGCACAGATACGCAGTATTTT. Translated, it gives CSVEQGTDTQYF.